These 9 T cell receptor beta chains were all obtained from the same sample, sequenced in a study of CD8+CD57+ T cells in acquired aplastic anemia (dated by TCRdb to the late 2010s). The sequencer was an Illumina HiSeq 2000. TCR beta VDJ combination and CDR3 sequence profiling used genomic DNA as the template. Starting from the raw public reads, TCRdb applied fastp trimming at Q25, assembled clones with MiXCR and retained in-frame beta chains. Rows with a matching CDR3 protein are joined into one entry that keeps the most common DNA and genes. This sample comprises about 180,000 distinct CDR3 sequences, about half of them detected only once. The top ten constitute 2.5% to 3.5% of the sample. The specimen sequenced was sorted CD4+, CD8+, or CD8+CD57+ T cells (not recorded which) from PBMCs. Receptors originate from a human donor in good health.

This clonotype appeared many times. The V call is TRBV24-1, the J call TRBJ2-5; D possibly corresponds to TRBD2 (6 bases). This CDR3 region has 13 residues. The V end lost 9 bases, the J end lost 5 bases, and 15 bases lay between the germline ends. The germline V gene encodes CDR1 KGHDR and CDR2 SFDVKD. For the CDR3, the DNA is TGTGCCACCCGGAGGGGTCCAGCCGAGACCCAGTACTTC. This encodes CATRRGPAETQYF.

The genes are TRBV20-1 and TRBJ2-5; D tentatively fits TRBD1 or TRBD2 (5 bases each). V was pared by 0 bases and J by 5 bases, with 13 bases between. From germline, CDR1 is DFQATT and CDR2 SNEGSKA (reference sequence). The CDR3 contains 14 residues. CDR3 region: CSARDPGSGETQYF. CDR3 in DNA: TGCAGTGCTAGAGATCCAGGGAGCGGTGAGACCCAGTACTTC.

The chain carries TRBV19 and TRBJ2-3; TRBD2 matches 9 bases. The CDR3 consists of 14 residues. V lost 8 bases and J lost 8; bases outside the gene matches: 11. Germline V gene data show CDR1 as LNHDA and CDR2 as SQIVND (reference sequence). The CDR3 region has the DNA TGTGCCAGTTCGACTAGCGGATCAGGGGCTACGCAGTATTTT. Translating gives CASSTSGSGATQYF.

The V and J genes are TRBV9 and TRBJ1-2, with 7 positions matching TRBD1. CDR1 and CDR2 from the germline V gene are SGDLS and YYNGEE. CDR3 size: 15 residues. V was clipped by 0 bases and J by 4 bases; unmatched bases: 6. The CDR3 region is CASSVADRDSYGYTF. The CDR3 coding sequence is TGTGCCAGCAGCGTAGCAGACAGGGATTCCTATGGCTACACCTTC.

At least ten counts were recorded for this clonotype. In nucleotides, the CDR3 is TGCGCCAGCCATAGGAGGGCTGGCGGCACTGAAGCTTTCTTT. Amino acids: CASHRRAGGTEAFF. V usage is TRBV5-1 and J usage is TRBJ1-1; no clear D gene. V was cut by 7 bases and J by 4 bases, with 17 bases left in between. This CDR3 is built from 14 residues. Germline V gene data show CDR1 as SGHRS and CDR2 as YFSETQ.

The gene calls are TRBV10-1 and TRBJ2-5; possible D gene TRBD1, 8 bases. The germline V and J ends were trimmed by 4 bases and 4 bases, with 13 bases remaining between them. The CDR3 consists of 14 residues. Germline assignment: CDR1 WNHNN and CDR2 SYGVQD (reference sequence). The CDR3 sequence is CASSATGGVETQYF. The CDR3 bases are TGCGCCAGCAGTGCTACAGGGGGGGTAGAGACCCAGTACTTC.

This clonotype was counted many times. The chain combines TRBV6-1 with TRBJ1-4; D unclear. This CDR3 comprises 11 residues. Germline V gives CDR1 MNHNS, CDR2 SASEGT. The CDR3 bases are TGTGCAGGGATGGCGAATGAAAAACTGTTTTTT. It is translated as CAGMANEKLFF.

The chain uses TRBV6-1 and TRBJ1-4; 7 bases align to TRBD1. Germline values: CDR1 MNHNS, CDR2 SASEGT. V lost 8 bases, J lost 1 base, and 4 bases stayed unmatched. The CDR3 has 14 residues. The CDR3 nucleotides read TGTGCCAGCGCTAGACAGGGAACTAATGAAAAACTGTTTTTT. This codes for CASARQGTNEKLFF.

The rearrangement joins TRBV7-9 to TRBJ2-1; D unclear. Trimming shortened V by 6 bases and J by 5 bases, and 8 bases separated the two germline ends. CDR1 and CDR2 (germline): SEHNR, FQNEAQ (reference sequence). The CDR3 is 12 amino acids. The chain's CDR3 is CASRTDHNEQFF. The CDR3 DNA sequence: TGTGCCAGCAGGACGGACCACAATGAGCAGTTCTTC.